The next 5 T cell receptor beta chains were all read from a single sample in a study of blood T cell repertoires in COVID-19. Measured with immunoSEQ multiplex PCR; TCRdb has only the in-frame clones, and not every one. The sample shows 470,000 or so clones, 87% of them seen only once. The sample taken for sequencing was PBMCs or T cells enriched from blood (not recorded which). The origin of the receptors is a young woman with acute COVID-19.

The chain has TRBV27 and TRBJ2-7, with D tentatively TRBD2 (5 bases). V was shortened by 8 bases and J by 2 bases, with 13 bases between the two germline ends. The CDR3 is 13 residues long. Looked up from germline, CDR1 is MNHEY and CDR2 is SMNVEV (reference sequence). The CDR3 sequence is CASLSPGTYEQYF. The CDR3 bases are TGTGCCAGCCTCTCTCCGGGGACCTACGAGCAGTACTTC.

The CDR3 sequence: CATSDTLAGGRTGELFF. The CDR3 nucleotides are TGTGCCACCAGTGATACACTAGCGGGAGGGCGGACCGGGGAGCTGTTTTTT. V usage is TRBV24-1 and J usage is TRBJ2-2; 13 nucleotides align to TRBD2. The CDR3 sequence is 17 residues long. The V segment lost 3 bases and the J segment 5 bases; nucleotides outside the gene matches: 5. Germline V gene data show CDR1 as KGHDR and CDR2 as SFDVKD.

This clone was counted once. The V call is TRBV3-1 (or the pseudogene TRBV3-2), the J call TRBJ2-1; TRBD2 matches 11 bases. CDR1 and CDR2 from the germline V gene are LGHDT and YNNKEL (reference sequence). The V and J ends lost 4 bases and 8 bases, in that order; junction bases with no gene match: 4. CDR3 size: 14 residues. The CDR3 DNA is TGTGCCAGCAGCCGAACTAGCGGGAGCGATGAGCAGTTCTTC. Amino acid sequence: CASSRTSGSDEQFF.

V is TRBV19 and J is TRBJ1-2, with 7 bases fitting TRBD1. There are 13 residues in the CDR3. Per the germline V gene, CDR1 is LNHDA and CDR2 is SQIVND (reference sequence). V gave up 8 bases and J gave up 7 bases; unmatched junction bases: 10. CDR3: CASGQDGSVGYTF. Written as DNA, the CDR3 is TGTGCCAGTGGACAGGATGGTTCGGTTGGCTACACCTTC.

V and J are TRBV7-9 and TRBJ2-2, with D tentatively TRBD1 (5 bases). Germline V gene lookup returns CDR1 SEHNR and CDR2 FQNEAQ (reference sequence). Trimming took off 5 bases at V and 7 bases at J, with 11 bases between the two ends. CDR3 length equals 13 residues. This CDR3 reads CASSPGYGGELFF. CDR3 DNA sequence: TGTGCCAGCAGCCCAGGGTATGGCGGGGAGCTGTTTTTT. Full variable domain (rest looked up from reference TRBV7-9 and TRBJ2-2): DTGVSQNPRHKITKRGQNVTFRCDPISEHNRLYWYRQTLGQGPEFLTYFQNEAQLEKSRLLSDRFSAERPKGSFSTLEIQRTEQGDSAMYLCASSPGYGGELFFGEGSRLTVL.